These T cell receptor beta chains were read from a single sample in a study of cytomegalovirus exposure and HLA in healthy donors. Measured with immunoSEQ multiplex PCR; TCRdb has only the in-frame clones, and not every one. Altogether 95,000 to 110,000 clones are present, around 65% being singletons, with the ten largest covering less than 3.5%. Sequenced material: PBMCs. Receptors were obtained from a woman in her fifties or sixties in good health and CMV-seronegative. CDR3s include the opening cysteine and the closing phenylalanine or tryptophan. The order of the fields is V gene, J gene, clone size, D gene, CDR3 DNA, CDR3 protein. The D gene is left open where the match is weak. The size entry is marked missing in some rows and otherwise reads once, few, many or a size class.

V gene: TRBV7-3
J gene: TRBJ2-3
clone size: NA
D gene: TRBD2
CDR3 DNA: TGTGCCAGCAGCTTTACTAGCGGGATGGAGGATACGCAGTATTTT
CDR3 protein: CASSFTSGMEDTQYF

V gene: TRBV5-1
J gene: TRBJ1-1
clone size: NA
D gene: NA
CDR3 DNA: TGCGCCAGCAGCTTGAGTACAATCGGGGGGGCTGAAGCTTTCTTT
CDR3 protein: CASSLSTIGGAEAFF

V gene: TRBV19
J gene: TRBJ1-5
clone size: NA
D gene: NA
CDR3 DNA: TGTGCCACCCAGCGAATGGCAGGGTCACAGCCCCAGCATTTT
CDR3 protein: CATQRMAGSQPQHF

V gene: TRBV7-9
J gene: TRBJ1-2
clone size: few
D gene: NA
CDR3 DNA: TGTGCCAGCAGCTCCCCCGGGGGACTTAATGGCTACACCTTC
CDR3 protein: CASSSPGGLNGYTF

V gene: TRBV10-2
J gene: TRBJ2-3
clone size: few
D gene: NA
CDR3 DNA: TGCGCCAGCAGTGACTCCTCAGATACGCAGTATTTT
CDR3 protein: CASSDSSDTQYF

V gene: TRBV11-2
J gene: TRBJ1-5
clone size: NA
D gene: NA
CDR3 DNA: TGTGCCAGCAGCTTAGACAGGGGTCAGCCCCAGCATTTT
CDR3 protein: CASSLDRGQPQHF

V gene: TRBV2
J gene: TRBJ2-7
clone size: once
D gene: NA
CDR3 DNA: TGTGCCAGCTCTGGGGCGGCAGGCCCCGTTTTTACCTACGAGCAGTACTTC
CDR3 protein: CASSGAAGPVFTYEQYF

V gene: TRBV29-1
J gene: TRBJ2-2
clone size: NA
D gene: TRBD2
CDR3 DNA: TGCAGCGTTGAAGCGGCTAGCGGGACCACCGGGGAGCTGTTTTTT
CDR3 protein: CSVEAASGTTGELFF

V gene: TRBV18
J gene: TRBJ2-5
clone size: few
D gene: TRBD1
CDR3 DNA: TGTGCCAGCTCACCAGCAGGGGGCGCGACCCAGTACTTC
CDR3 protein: CASSPAGGATQYF

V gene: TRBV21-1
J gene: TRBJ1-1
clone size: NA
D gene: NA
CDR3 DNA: TGTGCCAGCAGCCCCAATCGGGAGGTAGGGATGAACACTGAAGCTTTCTTT
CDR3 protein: CASSPNREVGMNTEAFF

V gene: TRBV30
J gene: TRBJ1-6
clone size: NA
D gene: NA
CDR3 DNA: TGTGCCTGGAGGGACCGGCGGGAGGGGTATAATTCACCCCTCCACTTT
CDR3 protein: CAWRDRREGYNSPLHF

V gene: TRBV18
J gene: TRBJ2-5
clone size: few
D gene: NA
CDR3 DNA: TGTGCCAGCTCACCACAACAGGGAAGCGGAGAGACCCAGTACTTC
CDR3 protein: CASSPQQGSGETQYF

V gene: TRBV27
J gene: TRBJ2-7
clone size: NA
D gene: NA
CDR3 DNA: TGTGCCAGCAGTTTATGGGGCGGAACCTACGAGCAGTACTTC
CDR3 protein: CASSLWGGTYEQYF

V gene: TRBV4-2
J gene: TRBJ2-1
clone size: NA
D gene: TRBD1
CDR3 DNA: TGTGCCAGCAGCCAAGAAGGGGTGGGGCAGGGGGCCTACAATGAGCAGTTCTTC
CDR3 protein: CASSQEGVGQGAYNEQFF

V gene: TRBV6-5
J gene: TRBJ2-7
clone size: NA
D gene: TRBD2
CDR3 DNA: TGTGCCAGCAGTCGCTCGGGACTAAACTACGAGCAGTACTTC
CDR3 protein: CASSRSGLNYEQYF

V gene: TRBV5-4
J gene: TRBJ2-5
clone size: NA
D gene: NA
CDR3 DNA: TGTGCCAGCAGCCCGGGGGTGACCCAGTACTTC
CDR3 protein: CASSPGVTQYF

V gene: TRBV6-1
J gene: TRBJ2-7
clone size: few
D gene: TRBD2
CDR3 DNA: TGTGCCAGCAAATCAAAGACTAGCGGGAGCTACGAGCAGTACTTC
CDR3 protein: CASKSKTSGSYEQYF

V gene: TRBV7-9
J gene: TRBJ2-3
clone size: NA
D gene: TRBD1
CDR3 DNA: TGTGCCAGCAGCTTATACAGGGGCGATACGCAGTATTTT
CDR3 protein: CASSLYRGDTQYF

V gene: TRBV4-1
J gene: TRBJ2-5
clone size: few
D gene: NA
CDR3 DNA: TGCGCCAGCAGCCTGGGGGGACAGACACAAGAGACCCAGTACTTC
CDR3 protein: CASSLGGQTQETQYF

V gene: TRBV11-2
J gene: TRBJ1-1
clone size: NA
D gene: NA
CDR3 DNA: TGTGCCAGCAGCTTAGTGGCAGGGGTCCTCACTGAAGCTTTCTTT
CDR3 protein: CASSLVAGVLTEAFF

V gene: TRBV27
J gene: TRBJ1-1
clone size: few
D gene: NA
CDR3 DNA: TGTGCCAGCAGTTTCGGACATGGGTTTCGGGCTTTCTTT
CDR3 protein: CASSFGHGFRAFF

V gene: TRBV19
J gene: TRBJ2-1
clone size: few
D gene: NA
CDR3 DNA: TGTGCCAGTAATACTATGCAGGGGTTCGTCAATGAGCAGTTCTTC
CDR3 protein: CASNTMQGFVNEQFF

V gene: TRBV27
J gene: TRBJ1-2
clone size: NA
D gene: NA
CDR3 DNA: TGTGCCAGCAGTTTGCCCTTAAGGGGGGGAGGCTACACCTTC
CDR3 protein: CASSLPLRGGGYTF

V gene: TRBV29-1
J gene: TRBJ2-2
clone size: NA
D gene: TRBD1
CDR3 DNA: TGCAGCGCCAGACAGGGACACGGGGAGCTGTTTTTT
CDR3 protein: CSARQGHGELFF

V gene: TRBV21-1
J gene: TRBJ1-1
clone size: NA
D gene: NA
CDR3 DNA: TGTGCCAGCAGCAAAGTGCCGGACACTGAAGCTTTCTTT
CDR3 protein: CASSKVPDTEAFF

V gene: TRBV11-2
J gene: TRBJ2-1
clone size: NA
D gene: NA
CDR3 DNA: TGTGCCAGCAGCCCCACCCCACGGCAGGGGAACAATGAGCAGTTCTTC
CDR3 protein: CASSPTPRQGNNEQFF

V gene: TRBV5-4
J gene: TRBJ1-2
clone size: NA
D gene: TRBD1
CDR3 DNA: TGTGCCAGCAGGAGGACAGGGGGCCATGGCTACACCTTC
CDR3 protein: CASRRTGGHGYTF

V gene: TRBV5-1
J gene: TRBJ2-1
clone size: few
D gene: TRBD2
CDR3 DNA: TGCGCCAGCAGCTTGGGTAGCGGGGCAAACAATGAGCAGTTCTTC
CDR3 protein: CASSLGSGANNEQFF

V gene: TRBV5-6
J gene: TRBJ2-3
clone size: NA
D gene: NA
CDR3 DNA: TGTGCCAGCAGCTTGGCGACAGATACGCAGTATTTT
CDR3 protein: CASSLATDTQYF

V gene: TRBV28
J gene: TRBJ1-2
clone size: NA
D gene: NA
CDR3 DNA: TGTGCCAGCAGTTTAGTTGTTAGGACATATGGCTACACCTTC
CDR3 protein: CASSLVVRTYGYTF

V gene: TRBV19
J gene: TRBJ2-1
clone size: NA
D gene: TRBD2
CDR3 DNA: TGTGCCAGGACCGACCTGGGACTAGCGTACAATGAGCAGTTCTTC
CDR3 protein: CARTDLGLAYNEQFF

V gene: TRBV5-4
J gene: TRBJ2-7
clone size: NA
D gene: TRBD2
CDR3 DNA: TGTGCCAGCAGCTTTGGGGGGGGATCCTCCTACGAGCAGTACTTC
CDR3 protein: CASSFGGGSSYEQYF

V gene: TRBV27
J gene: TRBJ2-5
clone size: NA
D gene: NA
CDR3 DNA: TGTGCCAGCACCTCGGCGGGGGCCCTCGGAGAGACCCAGTACTTC
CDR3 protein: CASTSAGALGETQYF

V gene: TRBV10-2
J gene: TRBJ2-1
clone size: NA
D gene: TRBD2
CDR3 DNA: TGCGCCAGCACTCTCGGGGGGGCTAGCTACAATGAGCAGTTCTTC
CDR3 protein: CASTLGGASYNEQFF

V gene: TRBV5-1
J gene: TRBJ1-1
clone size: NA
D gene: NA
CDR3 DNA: TGCGCCAGCAGCTTGATGGAGGGTGAAGCTTTCTTT
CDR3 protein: CASSLMEGEAFF

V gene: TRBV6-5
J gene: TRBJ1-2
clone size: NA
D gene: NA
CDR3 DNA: TGTGCCAGCAGTTACTCGTCCGGAGCCTATGGCTACACCTTC
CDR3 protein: CASSYSSGAYGYTF

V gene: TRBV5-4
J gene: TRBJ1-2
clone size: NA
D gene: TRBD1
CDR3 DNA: TGTGCCAGCAGCCCTGGACAGGGAATTGATGGCTATGGCTACACCTTC
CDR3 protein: CASSPGQGIDGYGYTF

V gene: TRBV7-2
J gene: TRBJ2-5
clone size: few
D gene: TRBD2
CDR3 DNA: TGTGCCAGCAGCATAGAAGGGACTAGCCAGAAGACCCAGTACTTC
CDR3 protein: CASSIEGTSQKTQYF

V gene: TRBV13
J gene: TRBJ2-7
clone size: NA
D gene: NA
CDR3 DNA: TGTGCCAGCAGCCCCAGCTCCTACGAGCAGTACTTC
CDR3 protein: CASSPSSYEQYF

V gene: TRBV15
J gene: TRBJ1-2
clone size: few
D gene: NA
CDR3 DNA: TGTGCCACCAGCCGGGGTCGGTCGGATAACTATGGCTACACCTTC
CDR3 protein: CATSRGRSDNYGYTF

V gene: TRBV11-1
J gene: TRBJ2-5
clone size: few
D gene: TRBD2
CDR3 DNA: TGTGCCAGCAGCTTCCCGCCCCTAGCGGGGGAGAAAAAGACCCAGTACTTC
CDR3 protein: CASSFPPLAGEKKTQYF

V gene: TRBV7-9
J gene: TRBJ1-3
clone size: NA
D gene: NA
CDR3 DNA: TGTGCCAGCAGCTTAGCGGCGGATGGAAACACCATATATTTT
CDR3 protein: CASSLAADGNTIYF

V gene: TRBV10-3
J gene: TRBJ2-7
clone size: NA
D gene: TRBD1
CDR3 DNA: TGTGCCATCAGGCAAACAGGGGCGAACTCCTACGAGCAGTACTTC
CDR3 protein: CAIRQTGANSYEQYF

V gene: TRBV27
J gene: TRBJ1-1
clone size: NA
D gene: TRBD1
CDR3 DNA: TGTGCCAGCAGGGTAAGGGGGCTCGGCACTGAAGCTTTCTTT
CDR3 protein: CASRVRGLGTEAFF

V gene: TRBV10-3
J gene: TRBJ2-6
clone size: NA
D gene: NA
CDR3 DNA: TGTGCCATCCAGGTTCCTGGGGCCAACGTCCTGACTTTC
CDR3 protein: CAIQVPGANVLTF